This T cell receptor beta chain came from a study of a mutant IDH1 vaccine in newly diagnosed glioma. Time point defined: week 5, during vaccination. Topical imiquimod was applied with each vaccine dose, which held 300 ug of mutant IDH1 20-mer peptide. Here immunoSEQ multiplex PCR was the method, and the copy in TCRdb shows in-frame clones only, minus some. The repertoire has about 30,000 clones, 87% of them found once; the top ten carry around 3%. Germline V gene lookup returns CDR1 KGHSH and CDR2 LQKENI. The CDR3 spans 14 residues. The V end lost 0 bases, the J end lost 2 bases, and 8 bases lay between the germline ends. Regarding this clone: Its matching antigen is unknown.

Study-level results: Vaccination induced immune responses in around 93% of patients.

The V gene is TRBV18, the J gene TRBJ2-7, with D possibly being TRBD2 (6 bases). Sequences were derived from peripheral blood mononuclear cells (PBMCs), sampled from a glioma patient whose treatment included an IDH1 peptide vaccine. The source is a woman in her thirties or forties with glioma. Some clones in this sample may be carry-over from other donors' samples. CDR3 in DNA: TGTGCCAGCTCACCACCGGGAGGCCCCTACGAGCAGTACTTC. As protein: CASSPPGGPYEQYF.